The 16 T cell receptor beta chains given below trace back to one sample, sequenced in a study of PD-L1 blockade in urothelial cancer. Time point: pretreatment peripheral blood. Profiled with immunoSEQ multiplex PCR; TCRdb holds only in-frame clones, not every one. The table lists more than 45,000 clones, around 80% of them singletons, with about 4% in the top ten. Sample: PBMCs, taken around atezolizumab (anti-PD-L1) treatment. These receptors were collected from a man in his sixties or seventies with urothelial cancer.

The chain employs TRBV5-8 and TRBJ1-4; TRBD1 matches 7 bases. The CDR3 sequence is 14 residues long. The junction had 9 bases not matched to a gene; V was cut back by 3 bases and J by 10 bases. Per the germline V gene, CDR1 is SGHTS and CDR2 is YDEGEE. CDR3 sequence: CASSSRQGVSKLFF. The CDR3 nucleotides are TGTGCCAGCAGCTCCCGACAGGGTGTTTCAAAACTGTTTTTT.

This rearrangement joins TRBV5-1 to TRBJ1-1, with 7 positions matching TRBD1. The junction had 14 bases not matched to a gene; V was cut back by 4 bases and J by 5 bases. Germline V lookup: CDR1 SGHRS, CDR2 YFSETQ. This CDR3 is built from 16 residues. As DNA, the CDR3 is TGCGCCAGCAGCCGCGCCGACAGGGCAAGAGGGACTGAAGCTTTCTTT. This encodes CASSRADRARGTEAFF.

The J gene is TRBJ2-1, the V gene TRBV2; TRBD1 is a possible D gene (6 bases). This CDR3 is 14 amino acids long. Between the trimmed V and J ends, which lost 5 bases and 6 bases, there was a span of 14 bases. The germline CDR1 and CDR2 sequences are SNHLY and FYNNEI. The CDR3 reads CASSPDRWGNEQFF. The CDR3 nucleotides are TGTGCCAGCAGTCCCGACAGGTGGGGCAATGAGCAGTTCTTC.

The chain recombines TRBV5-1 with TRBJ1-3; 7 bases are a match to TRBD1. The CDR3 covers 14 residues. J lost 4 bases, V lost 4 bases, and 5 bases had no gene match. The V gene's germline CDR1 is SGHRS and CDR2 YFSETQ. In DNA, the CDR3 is TGCGCCAGCAGCAAGGACAGGTTGGGAAACACCATATATTTT. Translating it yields CASSKDRLGNTIYF.

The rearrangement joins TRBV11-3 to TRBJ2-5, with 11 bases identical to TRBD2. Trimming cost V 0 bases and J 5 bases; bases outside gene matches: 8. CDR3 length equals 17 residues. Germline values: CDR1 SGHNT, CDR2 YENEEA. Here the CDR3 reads CASSLDLAGGSGETQYF. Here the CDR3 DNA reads TGTGCCAGCAGCTTAGATCTAGCGGGAGGTTCGGGTGAGACCCAGTACTTC. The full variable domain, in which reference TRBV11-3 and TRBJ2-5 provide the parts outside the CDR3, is EAGVVQSPRYKIIEKKQPVAFWCNPISGHNTLYWYLQNLGQGPELLIRYENEEAVDDSQLPKDRFSAERLKGVDSTLKIQPAELGDSAVYLCASSLDLAGGSGETQYFGPGTRLLVL.

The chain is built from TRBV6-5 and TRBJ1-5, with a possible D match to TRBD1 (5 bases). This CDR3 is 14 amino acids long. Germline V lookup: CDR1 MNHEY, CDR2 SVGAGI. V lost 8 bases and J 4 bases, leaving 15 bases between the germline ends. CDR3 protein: CASPGVTENQPQHF. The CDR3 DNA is TGTGCCAGCCCGGGGGTAACCGAAAATCAGCCCCAGCATTTT.

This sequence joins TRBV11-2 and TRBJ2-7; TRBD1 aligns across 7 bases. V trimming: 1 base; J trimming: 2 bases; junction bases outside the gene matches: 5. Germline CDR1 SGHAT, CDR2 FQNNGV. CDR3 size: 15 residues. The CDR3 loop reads CASSLVTGNAYEQYF. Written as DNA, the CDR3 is TGTGCCAGCAGCTTAGTGACAGGGAACGCCTACGAGCAGTACTTC.

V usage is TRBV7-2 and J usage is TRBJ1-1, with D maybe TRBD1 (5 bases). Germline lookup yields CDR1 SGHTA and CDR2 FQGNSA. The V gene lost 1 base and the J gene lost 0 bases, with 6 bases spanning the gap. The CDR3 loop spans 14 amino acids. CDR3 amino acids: CASSLGGMNTEAFF. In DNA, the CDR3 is TGTGCCAGCAGCTTAGGGGGCATGAACACTGAAGCTTTCTTT.

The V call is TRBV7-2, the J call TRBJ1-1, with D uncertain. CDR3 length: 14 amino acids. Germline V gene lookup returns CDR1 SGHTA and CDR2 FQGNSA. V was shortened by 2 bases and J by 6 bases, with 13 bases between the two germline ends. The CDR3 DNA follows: TGTGCCAGCAGCTTAAGGCGGGCACGGGCTGAAGCTTTCTTT. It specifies CASSLRRARAEAFF.

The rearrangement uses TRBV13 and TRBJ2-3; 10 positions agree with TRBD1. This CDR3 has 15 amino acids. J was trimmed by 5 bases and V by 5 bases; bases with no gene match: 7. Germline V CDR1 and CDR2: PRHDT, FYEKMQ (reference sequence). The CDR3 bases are TGTGCCAGCAGCAGGGGACAGGGGACAATAGATACGCAGTATTTT. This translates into CASSRGQGTIDTQYF.

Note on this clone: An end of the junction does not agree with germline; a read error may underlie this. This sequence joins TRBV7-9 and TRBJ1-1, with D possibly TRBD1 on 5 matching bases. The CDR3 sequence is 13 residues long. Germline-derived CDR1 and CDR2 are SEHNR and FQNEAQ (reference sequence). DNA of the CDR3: TGTGCCAGCAGTTTAGTCCCGACAGATGAAGCTTTCTTT. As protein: CASSLVPTDEAFF.

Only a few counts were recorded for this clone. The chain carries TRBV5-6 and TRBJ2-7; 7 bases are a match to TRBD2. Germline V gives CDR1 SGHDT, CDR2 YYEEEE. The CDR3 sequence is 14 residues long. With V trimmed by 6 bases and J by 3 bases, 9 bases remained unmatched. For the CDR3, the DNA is TGTGCCAGCATCTCAGCGGGATCGCTCTACGAGCAGTACTTC. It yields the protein CASISAGSLYEQYF.

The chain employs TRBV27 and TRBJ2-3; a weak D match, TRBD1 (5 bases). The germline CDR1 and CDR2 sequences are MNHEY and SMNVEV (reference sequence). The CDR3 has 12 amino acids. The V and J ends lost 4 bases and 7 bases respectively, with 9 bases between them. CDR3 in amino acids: CASSSQGYTQYF. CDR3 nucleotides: TGTGCCAGCAGTTCCCAGGGATATACGCAGTATTTT.

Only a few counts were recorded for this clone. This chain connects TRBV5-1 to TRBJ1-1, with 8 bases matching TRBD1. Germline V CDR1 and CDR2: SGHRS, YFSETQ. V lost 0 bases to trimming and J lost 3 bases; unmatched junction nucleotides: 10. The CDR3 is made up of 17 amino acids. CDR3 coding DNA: TGCGCCAGCAGCTTGGAGGTTACAGGGGGGTGGGACACTGAAGCTTTCTTT. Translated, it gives CASSLEVTGGWDTEAFF.

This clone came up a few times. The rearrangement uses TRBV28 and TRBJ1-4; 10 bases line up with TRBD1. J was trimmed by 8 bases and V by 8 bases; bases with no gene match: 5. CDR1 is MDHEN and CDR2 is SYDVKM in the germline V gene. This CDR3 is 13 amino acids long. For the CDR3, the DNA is TGTGCCAGCTGGACAGGGGGTGGAGAAAAACTGTTTTTT. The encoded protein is CASWTGGGEKLFF.

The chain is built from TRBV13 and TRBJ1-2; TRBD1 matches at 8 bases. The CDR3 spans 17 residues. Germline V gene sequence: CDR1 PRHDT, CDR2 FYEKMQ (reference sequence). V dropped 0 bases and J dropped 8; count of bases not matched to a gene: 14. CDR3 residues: CASSLGLIGTGVGGYTF. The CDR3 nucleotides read TGTGCCAGCAGCTTAGGCCTAATTGGGACAGGCGTAGGAGGCTACACCTTC.